This T cell receptor beta chain came from a study of T-cell reconstitution after alpha-beta-depleted transplantation in children. General study points: The authors attributed T-cell counts and diversity one year after transplant mostly to newly produced T cells. Expanded clones from the graft, numbering several hundred, reportedly supplied alpha-beta T cells about two months after transplant. Some patients' high day-60 TCRbeta diversity was traced to surviving recipient T cells and thymic progenitors.

With respect to this clonotype: Its target is unknown.

Unique molecular identifiers featured in how the TCRbeta library was prepared. TCRdb redid the calling of the PCR reads with MiXCR, one entry per CDR3 protein. This table has approximately 430,000 distinct CDR3 sequences, around 15% appearing once. After removal of 3 bases from V and 6 bases from J, the junction contained 9 bases not matched to a gene. Germline CDR1 reads DFQATT; CDR2 reads SNEGSKA (reference sequence). CDR3 length: 14 residues. Sample: PBMCs, mostly from graft donor cells, taken 360 days after TCRalphabeta/CD19-depleted stem cell transplant. V usage is TRBV20-1 and J usage is TRBJ2-7; 9 bases line up with TRBD2. The origin of this receptor is a boy under two years old who had a stem cell transplant for Wiskott-Aldrich syndrome, so the T cells may come from the graft donor. DNA for the CDR3: TGCAGTGCTAGCCAGAGCGGGAGGAGGGGCGAGCAGTACTTC. It specifies CSASQSGRRGEQYF.